A selection of T cell receptor beta chains follows, all from one sample in a study of control samples from healthy donors and cancer patients. TCRdb keeps only in-frame clones here, not all; method: immunoSEQ multiplex PCR. The sample consists of around 55,000 clones, 95% to 97% of them appearing once. Sequenced sample: blood. Source of these receptors: a woman aged 18-29 years in good health. Each CDR3 is given with its conserved first and last residue. Fields, in order: D gene, J gene, V gene, clone size, CDR3 DNA, CDR3 protein. A D gene is named only where the DNA matches it firmly. Rows give clone size only sometimes, using once, few, many, or a class for an expanded clone.

D gene: TRBD2; J gene: TRBJ2-7; V gene: TRBV6-5; clone size: NA; CDR3 DNA: TGTGCCAGCAGTTACTCGGGACTAGCGGGCTACGAGCAGTACTTC; CDR3 protein: CASSYSGLAGYEQYF
D gene: TRBD1; J gene: TRBJ1-4; V gene: TRBV5-1; clone size: NA; CDR3 DNA: TGCGCCAGCAGCTCCGCGGACAGGCGAAATGAAAAACTGTTTTTT; CDR3 protein: CASSSADRRNEKLFF
D gene: NA; J gene: TRBJ1-2; V gene: TRBV12-3/TRBV12-4; clone size: NA; CDR3 DNA: TGTGCCAGCAGTTTGGGACTCTATGGCTACACCTTC; CDR3 protein: CASSLGLYGYTF
D gene: NA; J gene: TRBJ1-5; V gene: TRBV28; clone size: NA; CDR3 DNA: TGTGCCAGCAGAGGGAGTTTCGGTAGCAATCAGCCCCAGCATTTT; CDR3 protein: CASRGSFGSNQPQHF
D gene: NA; J gene: TRBJ1-5; V gene: TRBV18; clone size: NA; CDR3 DNA: TGTGCCAGCTCACCGAAGCGGTTGGGCAATCAGCCCCAGCATTTT; CDR3 protein: CASSPKRLGNQPQHF
D gene: TRBD1; J gene: TRBJ1-1; V gene: TRBV28; clone size: NA; CDR3 DNA: TGTGCCAGCAGTCTGTATACAGGGGGCCTCACTGAAGCTTTCTTT; CDR3 protein: CASSLYTGGLTEAFF
D gene: NA; J gene: TRBJ2-5; V gene: TRBV12-3/TRBV12-4; clone size: NA; CDR3 DNA: TGTGCCAGCAGTTCGTTAGGGGGAGAGACCCAGTACTTC; CDR3 protein: CASSSLGGETQYF
D gene: NA; J gene: TRBJ1-1; V gene: TRBV7-8; clone size: NA; CDR3 DNA: TGTGCCAGCAGCTTTTACAGAGCGAACACTGAAGCTTTCTTT; CDR3 protein: CASSFYRANTEAFF
D gene: TRBD2; J gene: TRBJ2-1; V gene: TRBV6-4; clone size: NA; CDR3 DNA: TGTGCCAGCAGTGAGCGGGGGGGCTCCTACAATGAGCAGTTCTTC; CDR3 protein: CASSERGGSYNEQFF
D gene: TRBD2; J gene: TRBJ2-1; V gene: TRBV6-4; clone size: NA; CDR3 DNA: TGTGCCAGCAGTGATGTAGCGGGGGGCTACAATGAGCAGTTCTTC; CDR3 protein: CASSDVAGGYNEQFF
D gene: TRBD2; J gene: TRBJ2-1; V gene: TRBV10-1; clone size: NA; CDR3 DNA: TGCGCCAGCAGTGAAAAAGCGGGGGGTTTCAATGAGCAGTTCTTC; CDR3 protein: CASSEKAGGFNEQFF
D gene: NA; J gene: TRBJ2-7; V gene: TRBV7-9; clone size: NA; CDR3 DNA: TGTGCCAGCAGTTCCTCCGGGCTATACGAGCAGTACTTC; CDR3 protein: CASSSSGLYEQYF
D gene: NA; J gene: TRBJ2-5; V gene: TRBV27; clone size: NA; CDR3 DNA: TGTGCCAGCAGTTTGGGGACATCGAAGGTGGAGACCCAGTACTTC; CDR3 protein: CASSLGTSKVETQYF
D gene: TRBD2; J gene: TRBJ2-3; V gene: TRBV4-1; clone size: NA; CDR3 DNA: TGCGCCAGCAGCCAAGATCTGGTCGGGGGGGCCGGAGATACGCAGTATTTT; CDR3 protein: CASSQDLVGGAGDTQYF
D gene: NA; J gene: TRBJ1-3; V gene: TRBV18; clone size: NA; CDR3 DNA: TGTGCCAGCTCACCCTTAGGACCCCCTGGAAACACCATATATTTT; CDR3 protein: CASSPLGPPGNTIYF
D gene: NA; J gene: TRBJ1-5; V gene: TRBV19; clone size: once; CDR3 DNA: TGTGCCAGTAGTTGGGGGGGGAGGAGCAATCAGCCCCAGCATTTT; CDR3 protein: CASSWGGRSNQPQHF
D gene: NA; J gene: TRBJ2-2; V gene: TRBV6-4; clone size: NA; CDR3 DNA: TGTGCCAGCAGTGACGGCTTGGACACCGGGGAGCTGTTTTTT; CDR3 protein: CASSDGLDTGELFF
D gene: NA; J gene: TRBJ1-1; V gene: TRBV6-5; clone size: once; CDR3 DNA: TGTGCCAGCAGTTACTCGTTGGGTACGAACACTGAAGCTTTCTTT; CDR3 protein: CASSYSLGTNTEAFF
D gene: TRBD1; J gene: TRBJ1-1; V gene: TRBV5-1; clone size: NA; CDR3 DNA: TGCGCCAGCAGCATGGGACAGGGGGGGACTGAAGCTTTCTTT; CDR3 protein: CASSMGQGGTEAFF
D gene: TRBD2; J gene: TRBJ2-7; V gene: TRBV4-3; clone size: NA; CDR3 DNA: TGCGCCAGCAGCCAAGCTCGGGGGGCCTACGAGCAGTACTTC; CDR3 protein: CASSQARGAYEQYF
D gene: NA; J gene: TRBJ2-7; V gene: TRBV5-1; clone size: NA; CDR3 DNA: TGCGCCAGCAGCTTGGATCGAAGACAGGCCTACTCCTACGAGCAGTACTTC; CDR3 protein: CASSLDRRQAYSYEQYF
D gene: NA; J gene: TRBJ1-5; V gene: TRBV7-2; clone size: NA; CDR3 DNA: TGTGCCAGCAGCCCCAGTATGACGGGCAATAATAGCAATCAGCCCCAGCATTTT; CDR3 protein: CASSPSMTGNNSNQPQHF
D gene: NA; J gene: TRBJ1-2; V gene: TRBV30; clone size: NA; CDR3 DNA: TGTGCCTGGAGTTTGAGGGGGTGGGATGGCTACACCTTC; CDR3 protein: CAWSLRGWDGYTF
D gene: TRBD1; J gene: TRBJ2-1; V gene: TRBV19; clone size: NA; CDR3 DNA: TGTGCCAGTAGTATGGACCGGGACAGGAGAGGGGGTGAGCAGTTCTTC; CDR3 protein: CASSMDRDRRGGEQFF
D gene: NA; J gene: TRBJ1-6; V gene: TRBV11-3; clone size: NA; CDR3 DNA: TGTGCCAGCAGCCAACACGGCCGTGATTCACCCCTCCACTTT; CDR3 protein: CASSQHGRDSPLHF
D gene: NA; J gene: TRBJ1-1; V gene: TRBV28; clone size: NA; CDR3 DNA: TGTGCCGGGTTTCGGGGCACTGAAGCTTTCTTT; CDR3 protein: CAGFRGTEAFF
D gene: TRBD2; J gene: TRBJ2-1; V gene: TRBV5-1; clone size: NA; CDR3 DNA: TGCGCCAGCAGCTTAAGACTAGCGGGGGAGTACAATGAGCAGTTCTTC; CDR3 protein: CASSLRLAGEYNEQFF
D gene: TRBD1; J gene: TRBJ1-1; V gene: TRBV6-5; clone size: NA; CDR3 DNA: TGTGCCAGCAGTACCGGGACAGGGGGACGGGTGGCTTTCTTT; CDR3 protein: CASSTGTGGRVAFF
D gene: TRBD1; J gene: TRBJ2-5; V gene: TRBV6-5; clone size: NA; CDR3 DNA: TGTGCCAGCACCCTCGACAGGGGGGGAGAGACCCAGTACTTC; CDR3 protein: CASTLDRGGETQYF
D gene: TRBD1; J gene: TRBJ1-5; V gene: TRBV18; clone size: NA; CDR3 DNA: TGTGCCAGCTCACTGGGACAGGGAAGCGGTCAGCCCCAGCATTTT; CDR3 protein: CASSLGQGSGQPQHF
D gene: NA; J gene: TRBJ1-5; V gene: TRBV12-3/TRBV12-4; clone size: NA; CDR3 DNA: TGTGCCAGCAGTCAGGGGAGTCAGCCCCAGCATTTT; CDR3 protein: CASSQGSQPQHF
D gene: NA; J gene: TRBJ2-1; V gene: TRBV3-1/TRBV3-2; clone size: once; CDR3 DNA: TGTGCCAGCAGCCTGAGCTACAATGAGCAGTTCTTC; CDR3 protein: CASSLSYNEQFF
D gene: NA; J gene: TRBJ1-5; V gene: TRBV6-2/TRBV6-3; clone size: once; CDR3 DNA: TGTGCCAGCAGTTACTCGAATGAACCCCGGACCGAAACTAGTCAGCCCCAGCATTTT; CDR3 protein: CASSYSNEPRTETSQPQHF
D gene: NA; J gene: TRBJ1-3; V gene: TRBV5-5; clone size: NA; CDR3 DNA: TGTGCCAGCAGCTCGGACATAAGCTCTGGAAACACCATATATTTT; CDR3 protein: CASSSDISSGNTIYF
D gene: NA; J gene: TRBJ1-1; V gene: TRBV7-2; clone size: NA; CDR3 DNA: TGTGCCAGCAGCACCCAATCGGGGAACACTGAAGCTTTCTTT; CDR3 protein: CASSTQSGNTEAFF
D gene: NA; J gene: TRBJ1-5; V gene: TRBV19; clone size: NA; CDR3 DNA: TGTGCCAGTAGTATTGGCCATAGCAATCAGCCCCAGCATTTT; CDR3 protein: CASSIGHSNQPQHF
D gene: NA; J gene: TRBJ2-6; V gene: TRBV5-1; clone size: NA; CDR3 DNA: TGCGCCAGCAGCTTAAACACAAAGTCTGGGGCCAACGTCCTGACTTTC; CDR3 protein: CASSLNTKSGANVLTF
D gene: NA; J gene: TRBJ1-2; V gene: TRBV5-1; clone size: NA; CDR3 DNA: TGCGCCAGCAGCTTAGACGGGATCCATCGGGACTATGGCTACACCTTC; CDR3 protein: CASSLDGIHRDYGYTF
D gene: NA; J gene: TRBJ2-5; V gene: TRBV7-8; clone size: NA; CDR3 DNA: TGTGCCAGCAGCCCCCGCCCGCGCGGGGTAGAGACCCAGTACTTC; CDR3 protein: CASSPRPRGVETQYF
D gene: NA; J gene: TRBJ1-4; V gene: TRBV20-1; clone size: NA; CDR3 DNA: TGCAGTGGTGCAGGGGCGAAAAAACTGTTTTTT; CDR3 protein: CSGAGAKKLFF
D gene: TRBD1; J gene: TRBJ2-2; V gene: TRBV29-1; clone size: NA; CDR3 DNA: TGCAGCGCGCCGGGACAGGTTGGCGGGGAGCTGTTTTTT; CDR3 protein: CSAPGQVGGELFF
D gene: NA; J gene: TRBJ1-2; V gene: TRBV12-3/TRBV12-4; clone size: NA; CDR3 DNA: TGTGCCAGCAGTTCCGCGGGTGGCTACACCTTC; CDR3 protein: CASSSAGGYTF
D gene: TRBD1; J gene: TRBJ1-1; V gene: TRBV27; clone size: NA; CDR3 DNA: TGTGCCAGCAGTCCCCGGGGACAGGGGGCTGTTGAAGCTTTCTTT; CDR3 protein: CASSPRGQGAVEAFF
D gene: NA; J gene: TRBJ2-2; V gene: TRBV19; clone size: NA; CDR3 DNA: TGTGCCGGCCGACAGGCTAGCACCGGGGAGCTGTTTTTT; CDR3 protein: CAGRQASTGELFF
D gene: NA; J gene: TRBJ1-6; V gene: TRBV20-1; clone size: NA; CDR3 DNA: TGCAGTGCAGGCGGATCACCCCTCCACTTT; CDR3 protein: CSAGGSPLHF
D gene: TRBD1; J gene: TRBJ1-4; V gene: TRBV6-6; clone size: once; CDR3 DNA: TGTGCCAGCAGTTTCCTACGCCAGGGGGAAGGTGAAAAACTGTTTTTT; CDR3 protein: CASSFLRQGEGEKLFF
D gene: TRBD2; J gene: TRBJ2-2; V gene: TRBV27; clone size: NA; CDR3 DNA: TGTGCCAGCAGTCTTCAAGCGGGGGCGGCCGGGGAGCTGTTTTTT; CDR3 protein: CASSLQAGAAGELFF
D gene: NA; J gene: TRBJ1-3; V gene: TRBV5-1; clone size: NA; CDR3 DNA: TGCGCCAGCAGCTTTGACAGCTCTGGAAACACCATATATTTT; CDR3 protein: CASSFDSSGNTIYF
D gene: TRBD1; J gene: TRBJ1-5; V gene: TRBV7-8; clone size: NA; CDR3 DNA: TGTGCCAGCAGCTTTGACCATGGACAGGGGAGGAAGGCCGGCAATCAGCCCCAGCATTTT; CDR3 protein: CASSFDHGQGRKAGNQPQHF
D gene: TRBD1; J gene: TRBJ1-2; V gene: TRBV6-5; clone size: NA; CDR3 DNA: TGTGCCAGCAGCGTAGGGACAGGGAATGGCTACACCTTC; CDR3 protein: CASSVGTGNGYTF
D gene: NA; J gene: TRBJ1-6; V gene: TRBV14; clone size: NA; CDR3 DNA: TGTGCCAGCAGCCAAGATTTTAGGGTAAATTCACCCCTCCACTTT; CDR3 protein: CASSQDFRVNSPLHF
D gene: NA; J gene: TRBJ1-2; V gene: TRBV10-3; clone size: NA; CDR3 DNA: TGTGCCATCAGTGACAGGGAAACCTATGGCTACACCTTC; CDR3 protein: CAISDRETYGYTF
D gene: NA; J gene: TRBJ1-4; V gene: TRBV11-2; clone size: NA; CDR3 DNA: TGTGCCAGCAGCTTGGGTGGAAAACTGTTTTTT; CDR3 protein: CASSLGGKLFF
D gene: NA; J gene: TRBJ1-2; V gene: TRBV12-3/TRBV12-4; clone size: NA; CDR3 DNA: TGTGCCCTCGCAGCTAACTATGGCTACACCTTC; CDR3 protein: CALAANYGYTF